This entry concerns a single TCR beta chain. Researchers sorted participants into cohorts using their self-reported clinical history. TCRdb's copy holds only in-frame clones and misses some; the assay was immunoSEQ multiplex PCR. The top ten clones hold just under 9% of a sample with about 240,000 clones, more than 85% of them seen once. This sample is part of a study of blood T cell repertoires in COVID-19. The ends were cut back, 6 bases at V and 6 bases at J, with 17 bases in the middle. The CDR3 has 15 residues. CDR1 is LNHDA, CDR2 SQIVND, per germline (reference sequence). The rearrangement joins TRBV19 to TRBJ2-2; D is possibly TRBD1 (6 bases). The sample was PBMCs or T cells enriched from blood (not recorded which). The clonotype comes from a man between 35 and 55 years old who had recovered from COVID-19. DNA for the CDR3: TGTGCCAGTAGCCGACAGGAGTTCACTTCCGGGGAGCTGTTTTTT. Amino acids: CASSRQEFTSGELFF.